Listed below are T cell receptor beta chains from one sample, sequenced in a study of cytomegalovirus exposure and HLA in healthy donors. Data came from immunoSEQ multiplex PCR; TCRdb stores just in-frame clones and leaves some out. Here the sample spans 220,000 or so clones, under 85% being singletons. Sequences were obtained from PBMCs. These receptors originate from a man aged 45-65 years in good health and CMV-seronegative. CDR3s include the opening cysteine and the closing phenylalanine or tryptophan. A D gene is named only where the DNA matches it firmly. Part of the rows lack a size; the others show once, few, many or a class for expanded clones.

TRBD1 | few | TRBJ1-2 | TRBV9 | CASSVGDRIYGYTF | TGTGCCAGCAGCGTAGGGGACAGGATCTATGGCTACACCTTC
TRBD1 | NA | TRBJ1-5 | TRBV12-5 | CASGLDRSDQPQHF | TGTGCTAGTGGCCTGGACAGGTCTGATCAGCCCCAGCATTTT
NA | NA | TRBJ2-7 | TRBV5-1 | CASSLVPPKSLYEQYF | TGCGCCAGCAGCTTGGTCCCCCCTAAGAGTCTGTACGAGCAGTACTTC
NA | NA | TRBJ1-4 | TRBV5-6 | CASSFLNEKLFF | TGTGCCAGCAGCTTTCTTAATGAAAAACTGTTTTTT
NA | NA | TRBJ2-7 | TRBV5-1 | CASSLDAVSSYEQYF | TGCGCCAGCAGCTTGGATGCGGTAAGCTCCTACGAGCAGTACTTC
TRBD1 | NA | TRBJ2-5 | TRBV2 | CASSEQTGTQETQYF | TGTGCCAGCAGTGAACAGACAGGGACCCAAGAGACCCAGTACTTC
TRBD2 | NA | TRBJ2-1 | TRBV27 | CASSSLRLANYNEQFF | TGTGCCAGCAGTTCGCTTCGACTAGCGAACTACAATGAGCAGTTCTTC
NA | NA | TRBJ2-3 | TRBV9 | CASNYQGTDTQYF | TGTGCCAGCAATTATCAGGGCACAGATACGCAGTATTTT
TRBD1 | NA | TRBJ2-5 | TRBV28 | CASSLSGQGDETQYF | TGTGCCAGCAGCCTCTCGGGACAGGGGGATGAGACCCAGTACTTC
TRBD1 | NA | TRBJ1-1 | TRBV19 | CASSLTGESTEAFF | TGTGCCAGTAGCCTGACAGGGGAGAGCACTGAAGCTTTCTTT
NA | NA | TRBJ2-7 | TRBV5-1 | CASSPGSLPNEQYF | TGCGCCAGCAGCCCGGGTAGCCTTCCCAACGAGCAGTACTTC
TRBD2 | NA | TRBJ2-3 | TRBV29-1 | CSVAGGFTDTQYF | TGCAGCGTTGCGGGGGGGTTCACAGATACGCAGTATTTT
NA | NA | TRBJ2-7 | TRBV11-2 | CASSSSRILSYEQYF | TGTGCCAGCAGCTCGAGCCGAATCCTCTCCTACGAGCAGTACTTC
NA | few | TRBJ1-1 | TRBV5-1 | CASSLYEGSEAFF | TGCGCCAGCAGCTTATATGAGGGATCTGAAGCTTTCTTT
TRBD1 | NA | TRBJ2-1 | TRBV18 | CASSSPGTGLREQFF | TGTGCCAGCTCTTCTCCCGGGACAGGGTTGAGGGAGCAGTTCTTC
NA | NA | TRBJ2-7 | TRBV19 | CASSIGYEQYF | TGTGCCAGTAGTATCGGGTACGAGCAGTACTTC
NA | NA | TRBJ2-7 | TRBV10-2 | CASSGGVLGYEQYF | TGCGCCAGCAGTGGGGGGGTGTTAGGATACGAGCAGTACTTC
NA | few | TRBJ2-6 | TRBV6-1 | CASSEYRRGGSGANVLTF | TGTGCCAGCAGTGAATACCGGCGGGGTGGCTCTGGGGCCAACGTCCTGACTTTC
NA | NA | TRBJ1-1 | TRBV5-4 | CASSLPEDTEAFF | TGTGCCAGCAGCTTGCCTGAGGACACTGAAGCTTTCTTT
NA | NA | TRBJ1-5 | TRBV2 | CASSVAGSNQPQHF | TGTGCCAGCAGTGTCGCAGGGAGCAATCAGCCCCAGCATTTT
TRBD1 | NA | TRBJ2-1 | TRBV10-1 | CAGSESRTGGSGGGRNEQFF | TGCGCCGGCAGTGAGTCGCGGACAGGGGGCTCGGGGGGAGGAAGGAATGAGCAGTTCTTC
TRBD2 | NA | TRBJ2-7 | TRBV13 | CASGRGTSGTEQYF | TGTGCCAGCGGGAGGGGGACTAGCGGGACCGAGCAGTACTTC
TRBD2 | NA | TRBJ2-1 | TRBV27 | CASSLGILAGAEQFF | TGTGCCAGCAGTTTAGGGATTTTAGCGGGGGCGGAGCAGTTCTTC